The 4 T cell receptor beta chains presented below share a single source sample, sequenced in a study of cytomegalovirus exposure and HLA in healthy donors. Both 60 Vbeta primers and 13 Jbeta primers went into the PCR. Using immunoSEQ multiplex PCR, the repertoire was profiled, and TCRdb retains in-frame clones only, with some absent. The data show approximately 190,000 clones, 82% seen once. The source material was PBMCs. All receptors derive from a woman aged 18 to 35 in good health and CMV-seronegative.

This clone was found once. The CDR3 region has the DNA TGTGCCAGCAGCCACGTGACTAGCGCAGAGACCCAGTACTTC. Translated: CASSHVTSAETQYF. The chain is built from TRBV5-4 and TRBJ2-5; 8 nucleotides agree with TRBD2. CDR3 length: 14 amino acids. J was trimmed by 4 bases and V by 4 bases; bases with no gene match: 6. Germline loops: CDR1 SGHNT, CDR2 YYREEE (reference sequence).

Concerning this clone: Other DNA sequences of this sample code for an identical CDR3. CDR3 DNA sequence: TGTGCCAGCAGCCTCACATCCAGCACAGATACGCAGTATTTT. It specifies CASSLTSSTDTQYF. The chain is built from TRBV7-8 and TRBJ2-3, with D uncertain. The CDR3 is 14 amino acids. With 5 bases removed from V and 0 bases from J, the gap between germline ends came to 9 bases. Looked up from germline, CDR1 is SGHVS and CDR2 is FQNEAQ.

This chain connects TRBV29-1 to TRBJ2-2; 7 bases fit TRBD1. With V trimmed by 3 bases and J by 2 bases, 3 bases remained unmatched. The germline gives CDR1 SQVTM, CDR2 ANQGSEA. The CDR3 is made up of 14 amino acids. The CDR3 is CSVEGTANTGELFF. The CDR3 DNA follows: TGCAGCGTTGAGGGGACAGCCAACACCGGGGAGCTGTTTTTT.

V gene TRBV19 combines with J gene TRBJ2-3, with 9 bases matching TRBD2. Unmatched junction bases numbered 1, after V lost 1 base and J lost 2 bases. Germline V gene lookup returns CDR1 LNHDA and CDR2 SQIVND (reference sequence). The length of the CDR3 is 15 residues. CDR3: CASSIGGRATDTQYF. As DNA, the CDR3 is TGTGCCAGTAGTATAGGCGGGAGGGCCACAGATACGCAGTATTTT.